The TCR beta chain described here comes from a study of blood T cell repertoires in COVID-19. Study overall: Sites in the United States, Italy and Spain provided acute and convalescent COVID-19 samples. PBMCs, B-cell-depleted T cells, or T cells provided the cDNA or gDNA that made up the material.

Seattle-derived patients entered the study during active infection and were followed longitudinally. There are 15 residues in the CDR3. The ends were cut back, 4 bases at V and 1 base at J, with 12 bases in the middle. Germline assignment: CDR1 SGHTA and CDR2 FQGTGA. Original methodology: How many nucleated cells were present was estimated from reference gene primer amplification. The method was immunoSEQ multiplex PCR; TCRdb's version includes in-frame clones alone and lacks a portion of them. V, J and clone size derive from that table, while D and trimming were established from the DNA sequence. The sample records about 150,000 clones, approximately 86% being singletons.

The sequence was obtained from a man between 60 and 75 years old with COVID-19, enrolled during active disease. Sequenced: peripheral blood. This rearrangement joins TRBV7-3 to TRBJ2-3, with D unresolved. This chain's CDR3 is CASSSQVTGTDTQYF. CDR3 coding DNA: TGTGCCAGCAGCTCACAAGTAACAGGCACAGATACGCAGTATTTT. The whole variable domain, remainder taken from reference TRBV7-3 and TRBJ2-3, is GAGVSQTPSNKVTEKGKYVELRCDPISGHTALYWYRQSLGQGPEFLIYFQGTGAADDSGLPNDRFFAVRPEGSVSTLKIQRTERGDSAVYLCASSSQVTGTDTQYFGPGTRLTVL.